The source of this TCR beta chain is a study of identical twins. Study-level findings and limits: Out-of-frame alpha sequences common to twins exhibited a surplus of low generation probability.

V was shortened by 0 bases and J by 3 bases, with 11 bases between the two germline ends. In germline, CDR1 is LNHNV, CDR2 YYDKDF (reference sequence). The CDR3 consists of 15 residues. TCRdb re-analysed the 5' RACE reads in MiXCR, keeping a single row per CDR3 protein. In the table there are around 220,000 distinct CDR3 sequences, over 12% of which are singletons. As for this clonotype: Its antigen is unidentified.

This TCR came from a woman aged 18-29 years in good health. This sequence joins TRBV15 and TRBJ1-1, with TRBD1 as a possible D gene (5 bases). Material: memory (CD45RO+) T cells sorted from blood. The CDR3: CATSRDTGWDTEAFF. DNA of the CDR3: TGTGCCACCAGCAGAGATACAGGTTGGGACACTGAAGCTTTCTTT. Based on the CDR3 plus reference TRBV15 and TRBJ1-1, the full variable domain is DAMVIQNPRYQVTQFGKPVTLSCSQTLNHNVMYWYQQKSSQAPKLLFHYYDKDFNNEADTPDNFQSRRPNTSFCFLDIRSPGLGDTAMYLCATSRDTGWDTEAFFGQGTRLTVV.